These 25 T cell receptor beta chains share one sample of origin, sequenced in a study of Ad26.COV2.S vaccination and SARS-CoV-2 variants. Sequenced by immunoSEQ multiplex PCR; TCRdb stores in-frame clones only, minus some. Here the sample spans 410,000 or so clones, about 93% being singletons. The treatment was: around 19 received Ad26.COV2.S at low or high dose, single or two shots; 5 received placebo; per-sample allocation not given. Sample collection was performed on day 63 after the first vaccine or placebo injection. The material sequenced was peripheral blood, taken in a trial of Ad26.COV2.S vaccine versus placebo. The receptors stem from a person between 18 and 65 years old who received the Ad26.COV2.S COVID-19 vaccine or a placebo.

This chain connects TRBV5-4 to TRBJ2-3, with D maybe TRBD2 (5 bases). Germline V gives CDR1 SGHNT, CDR2 YYREEE (reference sequence). The length of the CDR3 is 12 residues. Deletions cut 6 bases from V and 2 bases from J, with 7 bases between. CDR3 DNA: TGTGCCAGCAAACTAGACACAGATACGCAGTATTTT. This encodes CASKLDTDTQYF.

This chain uses TRBV5-1 with TRBJ2-5, with 9 bases that match TRBD1. The V and J ends lost 0 bases and 5 bases, in that order; junction bases with no gene match: 8. Germline V gene sequence: CDR1 SGHRS, CDR2 YFSETQ. The CDR3 covers 16 residues. CDR3: CASSLGGQGLWETQYF. DNA of the CDR3: TGCGCCAGCAGCTTGGGGGGACAGGGCTTGTGGGAGACCCAGTACTTC.

This clone was counted once. The chain joins TRBV28 to TRBJ1-1; TRBD1 matches 9 bases. The ends lost 6 bases at V and 1 base at J; junction bases unmatched: 9. This CDR3 has 16 residues. Germline V gene data show CDR1 as MDHEN and CDR2 as SYDVKM. The CDR3 region is CASSRPQGAGNTEAFF. Here the CDR3 DNA reads TGTGCCAGCAGCCGCCCACAGGGGGCTGGGAACACTGAAGCTTTCTTT. Drawing the rest from reference TRBV28 and TRBJ1-1, the complete variable domain is DVKVTQSSRYLVKRTGEKVFLECVQDMDHENMFWYRQDPGLGLRLIYFSYDVKMKEKGDIPEGYSVSREKKERFSLILESASTNQTSMYLCASSRPQGAGNTEAFFGQGTRLTVV.

This chain uses TRBV19 with TRBJ2-7; 10 bases fit TRBD2. Germline V gene sequence: CDR1 LNHDA, CDR2 SQIVND (reference sequence). The CDR3 sequence is 16 residues long. J lost 5 bases, V lost 4 bases, and 11 bases had no gene match. CDR3 in amino acids: CASSTQLAGRGDEQYF. As DNA, the CDR3 is TGTGCCAGTAGTACACAACTAGCGGGACGGGGCGACGAGCAGTACTTC.

The genes are TRBV27 and TRBJ2-3; 7 bases are a match to TRBD1. Germline V gene lookup returns CDR1 MNHEY and CDR2 SMNVEV (reference sequence). There are 15 residues in the CDR3. The V segment lost 2 bases and the J segment 0 bases; nucleotides outside the gene matches: 2. The CDR3 coding sequence is TGTGCCAGCAGTTTAGACAGGGCTAGCACAGATACGCAGTATTTT. This encodes CASSLDRASTDTQYF.

This clone was counted a single time. V and J are TRBV30 and TRBJ1-1; TRBD1 aligns across 12 bases. CDR1 and CDR2 from the germline V gene are GTSNPN and SVGIG (reference sequence). The CDR3 is made up of 14 amino acids. The V and J ends lost 4 bases and 11 bases, in that order; junction bases with no gene match: 11. This CDR3 reads CAWKGQGAGVRAFF. CDR3 coding DNA: TGTGCCTGGAAGGGACAGGGGGCCGGAGTGAGGGCTTTCTTT.

The chain links TRBV5-1 to TRBJ2-1; 11 nucleotides agree with TRBD2. Germline CDR1 SGHRS, CDR2 YFSETQ. The length of the CDR3 is 15 residues. The ends lost 6 bases at V and 3 bases at J; junction bases unmatched: 5. The CDR3, as DNA: TGCGCCAGCACGCCAGGGACTAGCGGCTACAATGAGCAGTTCTTC. As protein: CASTPGTSGYNEQFF.

The chain uses TRBV7-2 and TRBJ1-3; D perhaps matches TRBD1 (5 bases). V lost 5 bases and J 5 bases, leaving 10 bases between the germline ends. CDR3 length: 13 amino acids. Germline CDR1 is SGHTA and CDR2 is FQGNSA. The CDR3 here is CASSPDRRNTIYF. Written as DNA, the CDR3 is TGTGCCAGCAGCCCAGACAGACGAAACACCATATATTTT.

This clone was recorded only once. The chain is built from TRBV3-1 (or the pseudogene TRBV3-2) and TRBJ2-2; TRBD1 or TRBD2 may be the D gene (6 bases each). Germline V CDR1 and CDR2: LGHDT, YNNKEL (reference sequence). V lost 0 bases to trimming and J lost 5 bases, with 16 bases between them. The CDR3 covers 17 residues. The CDR3 here is CASSQDGAIGGTGELFF. In DNA form, the CDR3 reads TGTGCCAGCAGCCAAGATGGGGCTATAGGGGGGACCGGGGAGCTGTTTTTT.

The chain uses TRBV4-3 and TRBJ2-1, with 8 bases lining up with TRBD2. Trimming removed 8 bases from V and 3 bases from J; junction bases left unmatched: 9. The V gene's germline CDR1 is LGHNA and CDR2 YSLEER. CDR3 length equals 15 residues. In nucleotides, the CDR3 is TGCGCCAGCGCGGCGGGGGGCCTTAGCTACAATGAGCAGTTCTTC. Its translation: CASAAGGLSYNEQFF.

V and J are TRBV14 and TRBJ1-6, with 10 bases aligning to TRBD1. The CDR3 consists of 15 residues. Germline CDR1 is SGHDN and CDR2 is FVKESK. With 5 bases clipped from V and 14 bases from J, the junction kept 12 bases outside the gene matches. DNA of the CDR3: TGTGCCAGCAGCAGCCCGGGACAGGGGATAGGAGCCCTCCACTTT. This codes for CASSSPGQGIGALHF.

Only a few counts were recorded for this clone. This chain links TRBV5-1 with TRBJ2-7; no firm D call. Per germline, CDR1 SGHRS and CDR2 YFSETQ. The CDR3 is made up of 14 amino acids. The V gene lost 4 bases and the J gene lost 9 bases, with 20 bases spanning the gap. The CDR3 sequence is CASSADPGTGWQYF. CDR3 DNA: TGCGCCAGCAGCGCGGATCCAGGAACCGGGTGGCAGTACTTC.

This clone was found once. The chain recombines TRBV12-5 with TRBJ2-7, with D unresolved. Germline-derived CDR1 and CDR2 are LGHNT and FRNRAP. Trimming took 5 bases from V and 2 from J, leaving 7 bases between them. The CDR3 totals 12 residues. DNA for the CDR3: TGTGCTAGTGGTACCTTAACCTACGAGCAGTACTTC. Encoded protein: CASGTLTYEQYF.

The chain carries TRBV7-2 and TRBJ2-5, with TRBD2 matching 9 bases. The CDR3 sequence is 16 residues long. After removal of 5 bases from V and 5 bases from J, the junction contained 12 bases not matched to a gene. CDR1 SGHTA and CDR2 FQGNSA come from the germline V gene. CDR3 sequence reads: CASSQIGGRVRETQYF. The CDR3 coding sequence is TGTGCCAGCAGCCAAATTGGCGGGAGGGTCCGGGAGACCCAGTACTTC.

The rearrangement links TRBV5-4 to TRBJ2-7; TRBD2 matches 10 bases. V shed 0 bases and J 6 bases; nucleotides not matched to a gene: 9. The CDR3 sequence is 16 residues long. Germline assignment: CDR1 SGHNT and CDR2 YYREEE (reference sequence). In DNA form, the CDR3 reads TGTGCCAGCAGCTTGGAGGGCCTAGCGGGAGCAGGCGAGCAGTACTTC. Its translation is CASSLEGLAGAGEQYF.

This chain joins TRBV19 and TRBJ2-2; 8 bases fit TRBD2. The CDR3 has 18 residues. In germline, CDR1 is LNHDA, CDR2 SQIVND (reference sequence). V shed 3 bases and J 9 bases; nucleotides not matched to a gene: 18. CDR3 nucleotide sequence: TGTGCCAGTAGTATGGCGGGAACTAGCGGTCCCTCAAAAAGGGAGCTGTTTTTT. Translated: CASSMAGTSGPSKRELFF.

The V and J genes are TRBV9 and TRBJ2-2; tentative D call: TRBD2 (6 bases). V lost 0 bases and J lost 7, with 13 bases in between. The germline V gene has CDR1 SGDLS and CDR2 YYNGEE. The CDR3 contains 15 residues. CDR3 in DNA: TGTGCCAGCAGCGTAGTATCGGGAGAGGTCGGGGAGCTGTTTTTT. Protein product: CASSVVSGEVGELFF.

The chain employs TRBV5-1 and TRBJ2-1; 8 nucleotides agree with TRBD1. The J segment lost 3 bases and the V segment lost 2 bases, leaving 7 bases of the junction unmatched. Per the germline V gene, CDR1 is SGHRS and CDR2 is YFSETQ. The CDR3 consists of 16 residues. CDR3 nucleotide sequence: TGCGCCAGCAGCTTATTTCAGGGGGCAGGCTACAATGAGCAGTTCTTC. Translated: CASSLFQGAGYNEQFF.

This clone was recorded only once. The chain has TRBV7-3 and TRBJ2-1, with 12 bases identical to TRBD2. Trimming cost V 6 bases and J 7 bases; bases outside gene matches: 10. CDR1 and CDR2 (germline): SGHTA, FQGTGA. The CDR3 runs to 16 residues. CDR3 in amino acids: CASRYRLAGAENEQFF. The CDR3 DNA is TGTGCCAGCAGATATCGACTAGCGGGAGCAGAGAATGAGCAGTTCTTC.

The chain joins TRBV2 to TRBJ1-2, with 7 bases fitting TRBD1. The CDR3 is 15 residues long. The ends lost 1 base at V and 5 bases at J; junction bases unmatched: 7. Germline CDR1 is SNHLY and CDR2 is FYNNEI. CDR3 region: CASSEGAGGDYGYTF. The CDR3 nucleotides are TGTGCCAGCAGTGAAGGCGCAGGGGGAGATTATGGCTACACCTTC.

Comment on this clone: Distinct nucleotide sequences in the sample also encode this CDR3. The gene calls are TRBV30 and TRBJ1-5; TRBD1 aligns across 8 bases. The V gene end was trimmed by 0 bases and the J gene end by 7 bases; junction bases not matched to a gene: 2. The CDR3 has 13 amino acids. Germline V gene data show CDR1 as GTSNPN and CDR2 as SVGIG (reference sequence). Here the CDR3 DNA reads TGTGCCTGGAGTGTACAGGGGGACCAGCCCCAGCATTTT. This sequence encodes CAWSVQGDQPQHF.

This chain links TRBV28 with TRBJ1-6, with 8 nucleotides matching TRBD1. After removal of 5 bases from V and 10 bases from J, the junction contained 16 bases not matched to a gene. Germline CDR1 is MDHEN and CDR2 is SYDVKM. The CDR3 consists of 17 residues. CDR3 in DNA: TGTGCCAGCAGTCTAACAGGGGGAACATGGTCAGACTCACCCCTCCACTTT. Amino acids: CASSLTGGTWSDSPLHF.

This chain connects TRBV7-2 to TRBJ2-2; no definite D call. From germline, CDR1 is SGHTA and CDR2 FQGNSA. V was pared by 1 base and J by 0 bases, with 9 bases between. The CDR3 runs to 16 residues. The CDR3 DNA follows: TGTGCCAGCAGCTTAGTGCCAGGATCGAACACCGGGGAGCTGTTTTTT. The encoded protein is CASSLVPGSNTGELFF. Using reference TRBV7-2 and TRBJ2-2 for the parts outside the CDR3, the full variable domain is GAGVSQSPSNKVTEKGKDVELRCDPISGHTALYWYRQSLGQGLEFLIYFQGNSAPDKSGLPSDRFSAERTGGSVSTLTIQRTQQEDSAVYLCASSLVPGSNTGELFFGEGSRLTVL.

The genes are TRBV3-1 (or the pseudogene TRBV3-2) and TRBJ2-3, with a tentative D call TRBD2 (6 bases). The V end was cut by 0 bases, the J end by 1 base, with 8 bases between. Germline CDR1 reads LGHDT; CDR2 reads YNNKEL (reference sequence). The CDR3 consists of 15 residues. The DNA of the CDR3 is TGTGCCAGCAGCCAAGACGCTAGCGGCACAGATACGCAGTATTTT. This codes for CASSQDASGTDTQYF.

The chain joins TRBV6-5 to TRBJ1-5; possibly TRBD1 for D (5 bases). V was trimmed by 6 bases and J by 2 bases, leaving 14 bases between them. The CDR3 runs to 15 residues. CDR1 is MNHEY and CDR2 is SVGAGI in the germline V gene. The CDR3 nucleotides are TGTGCCAGCAGCTCATCGGGGGATGGCAATCAGCCCCAGCATTTT. Protein sequence: CASSSSGDGNQPQHF.